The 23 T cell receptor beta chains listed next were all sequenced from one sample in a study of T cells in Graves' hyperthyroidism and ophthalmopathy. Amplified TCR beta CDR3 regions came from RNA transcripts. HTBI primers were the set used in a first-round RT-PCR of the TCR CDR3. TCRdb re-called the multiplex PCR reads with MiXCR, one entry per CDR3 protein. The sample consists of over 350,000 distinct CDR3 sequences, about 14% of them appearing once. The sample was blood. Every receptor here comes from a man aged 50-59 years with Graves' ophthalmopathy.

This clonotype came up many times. CDR3 protein: CAWNKGENEQFF. The CDR3 coding sequence is TGTGCCTGGAACAAAGGGGAGAATGAGCAGTTCTTC. The chain uses TRBV30 and TRBJ2-1, with D possibly being TRBD1 or TRBD2 (5 bases each). Germline V gene data show CDR1 as GTSNPN and CDR2 as SVGIG (reference sequence). This CDR3 is built from 12 residues. V shed 4 bases and J shed 7 bases, with 11 bases lying between them.

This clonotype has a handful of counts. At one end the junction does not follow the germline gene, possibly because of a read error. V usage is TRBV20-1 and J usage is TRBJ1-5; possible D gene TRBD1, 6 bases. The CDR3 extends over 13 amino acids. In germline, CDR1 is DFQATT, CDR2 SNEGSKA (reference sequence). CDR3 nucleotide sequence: TGCAGCGCTAATAAGGGGGGAGATCAGCCCCAGCATTTT. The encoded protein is CSANKGGDQPQHF.

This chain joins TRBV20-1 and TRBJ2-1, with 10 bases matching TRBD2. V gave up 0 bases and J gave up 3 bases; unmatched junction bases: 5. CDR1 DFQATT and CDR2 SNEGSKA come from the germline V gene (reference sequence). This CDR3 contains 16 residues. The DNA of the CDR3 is TGCAGTGCTAGAGATCGGAGCGGGGGGGGCTACAATGAGCAGTTCTTC. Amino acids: CSARDRSGGGYNEQFF.

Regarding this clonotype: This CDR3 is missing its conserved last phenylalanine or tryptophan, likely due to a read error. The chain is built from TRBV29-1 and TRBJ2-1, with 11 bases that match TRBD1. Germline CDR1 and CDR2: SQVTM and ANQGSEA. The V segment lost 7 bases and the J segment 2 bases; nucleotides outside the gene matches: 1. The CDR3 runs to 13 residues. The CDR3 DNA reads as TGCAGCGGGGGACAGGGGGCCTACAATGAGCAGTTCCTC. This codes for CSGGQGAYNEQFL.

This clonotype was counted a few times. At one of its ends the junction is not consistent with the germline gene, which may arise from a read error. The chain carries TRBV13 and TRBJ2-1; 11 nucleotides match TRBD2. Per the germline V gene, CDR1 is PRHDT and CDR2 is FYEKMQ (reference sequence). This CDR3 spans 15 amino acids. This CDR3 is CASSLGTSGLNEQFF. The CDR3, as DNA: TGTGCCAGCAGCCTAGGGACTAGCGGCCTCAATGAGCAGTTCTTC.

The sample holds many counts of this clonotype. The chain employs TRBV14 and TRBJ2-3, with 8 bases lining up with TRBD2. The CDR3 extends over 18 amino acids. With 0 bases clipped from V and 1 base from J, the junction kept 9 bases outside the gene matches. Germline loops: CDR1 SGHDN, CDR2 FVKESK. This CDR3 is CASSQDIVGAGGTDTQYF. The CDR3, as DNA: TGTGCCAGCAGCCAAGATATCGTTGGAGCGGGAGGCACAGATACGCAGTATTTT.

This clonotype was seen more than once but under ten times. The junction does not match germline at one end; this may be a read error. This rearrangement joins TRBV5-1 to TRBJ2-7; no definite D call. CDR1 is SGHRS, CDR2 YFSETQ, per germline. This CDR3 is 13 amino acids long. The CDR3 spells CASSLVGGSEQYF. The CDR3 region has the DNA TGTGCCAGCAGCTTAGTGGGCGGTTCAGAGCAGTACTTC.

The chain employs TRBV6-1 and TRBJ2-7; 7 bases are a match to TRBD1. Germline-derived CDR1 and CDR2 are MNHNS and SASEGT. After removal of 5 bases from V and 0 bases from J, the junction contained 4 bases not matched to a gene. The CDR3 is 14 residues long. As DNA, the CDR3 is TGTGCCAGCAGTACCGGGACAGCCTCCTACGAGCAGTACTTC. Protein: CASSTGTASYEQYF.

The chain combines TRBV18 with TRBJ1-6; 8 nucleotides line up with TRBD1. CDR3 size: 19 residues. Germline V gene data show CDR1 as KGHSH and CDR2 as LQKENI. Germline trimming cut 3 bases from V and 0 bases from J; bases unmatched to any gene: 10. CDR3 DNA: TGTGCCAGCTCACCTCTTGGGACAGGAAAACGCTCCTATAATTCACCCCTCCACTTT. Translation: CASSPLGTGKRSYNSPLHF. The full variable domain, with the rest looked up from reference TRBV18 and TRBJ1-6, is NAGVMQNPRHLVRRRGQEARLRCSPMKGHSHVYWYRQLPEEGLKFMVYLQKENIIDESGMPKERFSAEFPKEGPSILRIQQVVRGDSAAYFCASSPLGTGKRSYNSPLHFGNGTRLTVT.

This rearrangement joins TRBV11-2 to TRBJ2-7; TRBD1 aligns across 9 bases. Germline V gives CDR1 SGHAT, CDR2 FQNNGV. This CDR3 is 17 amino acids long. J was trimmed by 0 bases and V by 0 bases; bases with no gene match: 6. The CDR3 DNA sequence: TGTGCCAGCAGCTTAGAAGGGACAGGGACTTACTCCTACGAGCAGTACTTC. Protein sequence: CASSLEGTGTYSYEQYF.

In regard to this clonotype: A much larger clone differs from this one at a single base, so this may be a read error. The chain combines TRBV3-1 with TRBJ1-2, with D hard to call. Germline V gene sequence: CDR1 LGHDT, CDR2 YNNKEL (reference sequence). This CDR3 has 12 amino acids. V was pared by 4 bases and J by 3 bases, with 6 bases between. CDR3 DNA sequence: TGTGCCAGCAGCCTCGGGTACTATGGCTACACCTTC. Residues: CASSLGYYGYTF.

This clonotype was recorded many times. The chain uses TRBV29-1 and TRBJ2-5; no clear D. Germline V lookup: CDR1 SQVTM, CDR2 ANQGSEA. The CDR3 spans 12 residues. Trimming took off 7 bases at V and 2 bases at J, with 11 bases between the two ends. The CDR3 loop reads CSGVGQQETQYF. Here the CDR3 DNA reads TGCAGCGGGGTAGGCCAACAAGAGACCCAGTACTTC.

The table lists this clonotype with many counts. CDR3 loop: CASSGRTFEQYF. CDR3 bases: TGCGCCAGCAGCGGTCGGACTTTCGAGCAGTACTTC. The chain combines TRBV5-1 with TRBJ2-7; tentative D call: TRBD2 (5 bases). Germline V gives CDR1 SGHRS, CDR2 YFSETQ. The CDR3 sequence is 12 residues long. V lost 4 bases to trimming and J lost 6 bases, with 11 bases between them.

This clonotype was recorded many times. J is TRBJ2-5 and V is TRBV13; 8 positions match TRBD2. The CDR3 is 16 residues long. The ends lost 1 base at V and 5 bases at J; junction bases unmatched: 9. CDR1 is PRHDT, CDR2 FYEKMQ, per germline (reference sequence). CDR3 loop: CASSLAGGPSGETQYF. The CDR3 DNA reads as TGTGCCAGCAGCTTAGCGGGAGGGCCGAGCGGGGAGACCCAGTACTTC.

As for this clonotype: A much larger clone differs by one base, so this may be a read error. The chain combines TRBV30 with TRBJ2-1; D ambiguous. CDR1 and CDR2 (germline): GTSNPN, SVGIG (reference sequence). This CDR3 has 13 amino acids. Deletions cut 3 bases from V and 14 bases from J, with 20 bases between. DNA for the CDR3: TGTGCCTGGAGGGCCGCGCATCGAAACATCGAGTTCTTC. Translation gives CAWRAAHRNIEFF.

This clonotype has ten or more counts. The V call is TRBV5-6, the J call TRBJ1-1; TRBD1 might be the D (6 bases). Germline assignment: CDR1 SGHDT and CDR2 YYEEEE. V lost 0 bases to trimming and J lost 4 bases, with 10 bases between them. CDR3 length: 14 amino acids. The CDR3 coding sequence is TGTGCCAGCAGCTTGGGCCAGGGGCTCACTGAAGCTTTCTTT. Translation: CASSLGQGLTEAFF.

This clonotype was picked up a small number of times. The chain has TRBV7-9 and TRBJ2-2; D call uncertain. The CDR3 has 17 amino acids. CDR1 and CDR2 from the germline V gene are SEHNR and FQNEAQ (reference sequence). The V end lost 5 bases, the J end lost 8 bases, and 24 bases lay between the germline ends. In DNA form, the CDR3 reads TGTGCCAGCAGCAACCGACCCCGGCCAAACAAAGCAGGGGAGCTGTTTTTT. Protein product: CASSNRPRPNKAGELFF.

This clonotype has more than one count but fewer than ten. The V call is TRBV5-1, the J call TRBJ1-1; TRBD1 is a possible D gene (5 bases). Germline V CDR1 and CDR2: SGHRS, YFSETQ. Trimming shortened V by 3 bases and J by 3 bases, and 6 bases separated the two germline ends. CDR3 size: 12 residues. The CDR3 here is CASSWDYTEAFF. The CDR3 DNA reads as TGCGCCAGCAGCTGGGACTACACTGAAGCTTTCTTT.

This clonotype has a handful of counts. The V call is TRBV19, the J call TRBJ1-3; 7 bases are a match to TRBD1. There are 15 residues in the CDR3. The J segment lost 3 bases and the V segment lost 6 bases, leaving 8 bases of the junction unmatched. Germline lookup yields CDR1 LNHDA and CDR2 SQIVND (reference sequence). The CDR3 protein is CASSSGQAGGNTIYF. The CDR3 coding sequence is TGTGCCAGTAGCAGTGGACAGGCGGGTGGAAACACCATATATTTT.

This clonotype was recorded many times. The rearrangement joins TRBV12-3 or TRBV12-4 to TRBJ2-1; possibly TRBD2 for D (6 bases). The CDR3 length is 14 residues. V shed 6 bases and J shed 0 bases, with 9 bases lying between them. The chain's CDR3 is CASRRGRSYNEQFF. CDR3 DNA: TGTGCCAGCAGGCGGGGCCGCTCCTACAATGAGCAGTTCTTC.

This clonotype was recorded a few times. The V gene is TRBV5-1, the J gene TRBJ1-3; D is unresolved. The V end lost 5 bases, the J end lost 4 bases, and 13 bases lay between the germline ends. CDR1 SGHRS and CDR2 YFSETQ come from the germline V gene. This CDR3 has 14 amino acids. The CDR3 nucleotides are TGCGCCAGCAGTCCGGAGGGTTCCGGAAACACCATATATTTT. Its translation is CASSPEGSGNTIYF.

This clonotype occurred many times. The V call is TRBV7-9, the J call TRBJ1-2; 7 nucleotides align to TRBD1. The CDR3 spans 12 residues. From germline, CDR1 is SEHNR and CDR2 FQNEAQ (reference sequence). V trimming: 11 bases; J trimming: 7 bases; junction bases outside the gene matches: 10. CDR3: CALVEGASGYTF. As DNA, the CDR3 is TGTGCCCTTGTGGAGGGGGCTTCTGGCTACACCTTC.

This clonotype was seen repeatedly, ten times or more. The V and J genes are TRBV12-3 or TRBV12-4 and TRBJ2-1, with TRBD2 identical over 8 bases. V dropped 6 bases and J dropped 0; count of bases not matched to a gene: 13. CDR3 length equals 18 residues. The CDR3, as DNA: TGTGCCAGCAGCCATCCCGGGGGGGCCAGTAACTCCTACAATGAGCAGTTCTTC. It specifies CASSHPGGASNSYNEQFF.